Below, 24 T cell receptor beta chains from the same sample are listed, as sequenced in a study of shared clonotypes between healthy human individuals. The assay was immunoSEQ multiplex PCR, and TCRdb's table has in-frame clones only and misses some. The repertoire holds some 2.1 million clones, around 95% seen once, with about 0.13% in the top ten. The specimen sequenced was naive CD4+ T cells sorted from blood. Subset specified: CD45RA+ positively selected. Every receptor here comes from a young man in good health.

The V gene is TRBV28, the J gene TRBJ2-7; TRBD2 aligns across 7 bases. From germline, CDR1 is MDHEN and CDR2 SYDVKM. V lost 8 bases to trimming and J lost 2 bases; unmatched junction nucleotides: 12. The CDR3 spans 15 residues. Here the CDR3 reads CASSPGRANAYEQYF. CDR3 nucleotide sequence: TGTGCCAGCTCTCCTGGGAGGGCTAACGCCTACGAGCAGTACTTC.

This chain links TRBV5-6 with TRBJ2-7, with 8 bases matching TRBD1. Germline trimming cut 3 bases from V and 3 bases from J; bases unmatched to any gene: 8. The CDR3 is 15 residues long. CDR1 is SGHDT and CDR2 is YYEEEE in the germline V gene. The CDR3 here is CASSSAGGAGYEQYF. In nucleotides, the CDR3 is TGTGCCAGCAGCTCCGCAGGGGGCGCCGGCTACGAGCAGTACTTC.

This clone was counted a few times. At the DNA level, this CDR3 is encoded by other sequences in the same sample as well. The chain uses TRBV6-5 and TRBJ2-5; maybe TRBD1 (6 bases). V lost 5 bases, J lost 2 bases, and 9 bases lay in between. Germline V gives CDR1 MNHEY, CDR2 SVGAGI. The CDR3 runs 13 residues. The CDR3 DNA follows: TGTGCCAGCAGTCGGACAGTACAAGAGACCCAGTACTTC. As protein: CASSRTVQETQYF.

The CDR3, as DNA: TGTGCCAGCAGTAAGACGGCGGACTACGAGCAGTACTTC. Amino acids: CASSKTADYEQYF. V gene TRBV6-5 combines with J gene TRBJ2-7, with D unresolved. The length of the CDR3 is 13 residues. The V end was cut by 5 bases, the J end by 3 bases, with 11 bases between. Germline V gene lookup returns CDR1 MNHEY and CDR2 SVGAGI.

V gene TRBV30 combines with J gene TRBJ1-5; no clear D gene. V lost 1 base and J lost 5, with 6 bases in between. CDR1 GTSNPN and CDR2 SVGIG come from the germline V gene (reference sequence). The CDR3 sequence is 12 residues long. CDR3 amino acids: CAWSELDQPQHF. CDR3 bases: TGTGCCTGGAGTGAATTAGATCAGCCCCAGCATTTT.

V and J are TRBV9 and TRBJ2-1, with D perhaps TRBD2 (5 bases). V was trimmed by 0 bases and J by 4 bases, leaving 14 bases between them. The CDR3 has 16 amino acids. Germline V gene sequence: CDR1 SGDLS, CDR2 YYNGEE. The CDR3 sequence: CASSVAASRLYNEQFF. The CDR3 DNA sequence: TGTGCCAGCAGCGTAGCGGCTAGCAGACTTTACAATGAGCAGTTCTTC.

CDR3 region: CASSSMLGQGRTEAFF. The CDR3 nucleotides are TGCGCCAGCAGCTCGATGTTGGGACAGGGAAGGACTGAAGCTTTCTTT. The chain links TRBV5-1 to TRBJ1-1, with 9 bases fitting TRBD1. The CDR3 covers 16 residues. V was pared by 3 bases and J by 5 bases, with 11 bases of the junction left unmatched. The V gene's germline CDR1 is SGHRS and CDR2 YFSETQ.

This clone occurred a few times. The chain couples TRBV7-8 to TRBJ2-7; TRBD1 is a possible D gene (6 bases). The V end lost 1 base, the J end lost 2 bases, and 9 bases lay between the germline ends. This CDR3 is 14 amino acids long. Germline V CDR1 and CDR2: SGHVS, FQNEAQ. This CDR3 reads CASSLVAGAYEQYF. In DNA, the CDR3 is TGTGCCAGCAGCTTAGTAGCAGGGGCCTACGAGCAGTACTTC.

The chain links TRBV19 to TRBJ2-1, with D tentatively TRBD2 (6 bases). The CDR3 spans 15 residues. V lost 5 bases and J lost 3, with 14 bases in between. Per germline, CDR1 LNHDA and CDR2 SQIVND (reference sequence). The CDR3 DNA reads as TGTGCCAGTAGTGTAGGGACTCAAATCTACAATGAGCAGTTCTTC. The encoded protein is CASSVGTQIYNEQFF.

V usage is TRBV6-5 and J usage is TRBJ2-3; 12 bases are a match to TRBD2. Germline trimming cut 2 bases from V and 1 base from J; bases unmatched to any gene: 1. Germline V gene lookup returns CDR1 MNHEY and CDR2 SVGAGI. CDR3 length: 16 amino acids. CDR3 sequence: CASSYPSGRGTDTQYF. The CDR3 region has the DNA TGTGCCAGCAGTTACCCTAGCGGGAGGGGCACAGATACGCAGTATTTT.

Comment on this clone: Additional DNA sequences in this sample encode the identical CDR3. The chain has TRBV7-2 and TRBJ1-4; 7 nucleotides align to TRBD1. V trimming: 1 base; J trimming: 5 bases; junction bases outside the gene matches: 4. The germline CDR1 and CDR2 sequences are SGHTA and FQGNSA. This CDR3 is built from 15 residues. Here the CDR3 DNA reads TGTGCCAGCAGCTTAGGGGACAGAACGAATGAAAAACTGTTTTTT. Translating it yields CASSLGDRTNEKLFF.

The V gene is TRBV5-6, the J gene TRBJ1-5; 8 bases agree with TRBD1. There are 14 residues in the CDR3. Looked up from germline, CDR1 is SGHDT and CDR2 is YYEEEE. The junction had 5 bases not matched to a gene; V was cut back by 0 bases and J by 9 bases. The DNA of the CDR3 is TGTGCCAGCAGCTTGGACAGGGGGACTGGGCCCCAGCATTTT. As protein: CASSLDRGTGPQHF. Variable domain in full (rest from reference TRBV5-6 and TRBJ1-5): DAGVTQSPTHLIKTRGQQVTLRCSPKSGHDTVSWYQQALGQGPQFIFQYYEEEERQRGNFPDRFSGHQFPNYSSELNVNALLLGDSALYLCASSLDRGTGPQHFGDGTRLSIL.

The chain employs TRBV6-6 and TRBJ1-1; 8 nucleotides agree with TRBD1. After removal of 4 bases from V and 3 bases from J, the junction contained 7 bases not matched to a gene. The germline V gene encodes CDR1 MNHNY and CDR2 SVGAGI (reference sequence). The length of the CDR3 is 15 residues. The CDR3 reads CASSSRTGRYTEAFF. Here the CDR3 DNA reads TGTGCCAGCAGTTCTAGGACAGGGCGTTACACTGAAGCTTTCTTT.

The CDR3 reads CASSQQTSGIVNTQYF. The CDR3 bases are TGCGCCAGCAGCCAACAGACTAGCGGGATCGTAAATACGCAGTATTTT. This chain uses TRBV5-1 with TRBJ2-3; 11 bases are a match to TRBD2. J lost 7 bases, V lost 4 bases, and 11 bases had no gene match. This CDR3 spans 16 amino acids. Germline V CDR1 and CDR2: SGHRS, YFSETQ.

The rearrangement links TRBV2 to TRBJ2-7; D gene unclear. V lost 0 bases to trimming and J lost 0 bases, with 9 bases between them. CDR1 and CDR2 (germline): SNHLY, FYNNEI. This CDR3 is built from 15 residues. The CDR3 DNA sequence: TGTGCCAGCAGTGAAGCGGTTCTAAGCTCCTACGAGCAGTACTTC. It translates to CASSEAVLSSYEQYF.

The V gene is TRBV10-1, the J gene TRBJ2-1, with D perhaps matching TRBD2 (5 bases). Germline V gives CDR1 WNHNN, CDR2 SYGVQD (reference sequence). The CDR3 extends over 14 amino acids. V gave up 0 bases and J gave up 8 bases, with 11 bases separating them. The CDR3 DNA follows: TGCGCCAGCAGTGAGTCGAGGAGGTACCATGAGCAGTTCTTC. Translating gives CASSESRRYHEQFF.

In nucleotides, the CDR3 is TGTGCCAGCAGCCCGAGGGAGTACGAGCAGTACTTC. As protein: CASSPREYEQYF. The V and J genes are TRBV7-9 and TRBJ2-7; D possibly corresponds to TRBD2 (5 bases). Germline lookup yields CDR1 SEHNR and CDR2 FQNEAQ (reference sequence). CDR3 size: 12 residues. Trimming took 5 bases from V and 4 from J, leaving 9 bases between them.

Only one count was recorded for this clone. The chain employs TRBV5-1 and TRBJ2-5; 9 nucleotides agree with TRBD1. V lost 4 bases, J lost 2 bases, and 9 bases stayed unmatched. Looked up from germline, CDR1 is SGHRS and CDR2 is YFSETQ. The CDR3 is made up of 16 amino acids. The CDR3 DNA is TGCGCCAGCAGCCCCGGACAGGGGAGAGGGCAAGAGACCCAGTACTTC. Its translation: CASSPGQGRGQETQYF.

The chain recombines TRBV13 with TRBJ2-5; maybe TRBD2 (6 bases). The ends were cut back, 3 bases at V and 3 bases at J, with 23 bases in the middle. Germline values: CDR1 PRHDT, CDR2 FYEKMQ (reference sequence). There are 18 residues in the CDR3. The CDR3: CASSFRTGRGFEKETQYF. The CDR3 bases are TGTGCCAGCAGCTTCCGGACTGGACGGGGGTTTGAAAAAGAGACCCAGTACTTC.

V is TRBV6-5 and J is TRBJ2-5; the match to TRBD2 covers 8 bases. The CDR3 spans 14 residues. Germline CDR1 reads MNHEY; CDR2 reads SVGAGI. Unmatched junction bases numbered 9, after V lost 5 bases and J lost 7 bases. CDR3 coding DNA: TGTGCCAGCAGTCGAGCGGGAGCCGAAGGGACCCAGTACTTC. It specifies CASSRAGAEGTQYF.

This rearrangement joins TRBV29-1 to TRBJ1-4; D unclear. V was shortened by 4 bases and J by 8 bases, with 8 bases between the two germline ends. The CDR3 consists of 11 residues. Germline CDR1 reads SQVTM; CDR2 reads ANQGSEA. The CDR3 sequence is CSVAEAEKLFF. The CDR3 DNA follows: TGCAGCGTTGCTGAAGCCGAAAAACTGTTTTTT.

V usage is TRBV19 and J usage is TRBJ1-2; weak D call: TRBD1 (5 bases). Trimming took off 3 bases at V and 3 bases at J, with 14 bases between the two ends. Germline V gives CDR1 LNHDA, CDR2 SQIVND (reference sequence). The CDR3 contains 15 residues. For the CDR3, the DNA is TGTGCCAGTAGTATGCAGGGCCGGGCGGACTATGGCTACACCTTC. Amino acids: CASSMQGRADYGYTF. The full variable domain, in which reference TRBV19 and TRBJ1-2 provide the parts outside the CDR3, is DGGITQSPKYLFRKEGQNVTLSCEQNLNHDAMYWYRQDPGQGLRLIYYSQIVNDFQKGDIAEGYSVSREKKESFPLTVTSAQKNPTAFYLCASSMQGRADYGYTFGSGTRLTVV.

This sequence joins TRBV6-5 and TRBJ2-2; the match to TRBD2 covers 7 bases. V gave up 7 bases and J gave up 0 bases; unmatched junction bases: 5. The germline V gene has CDR1 MNHEY and CDR2 SVGAGI. The CDR3 length is 15 residues. The CDR3, as DNA: TGTGCCAGCACCTCCCGGGGGGCGAACACCGGGGAGCTGTTTTTT. It translates to CASTSRGANTGELFF.

This chain links TRBV9 with TRBJ1-5; D is uncertain. The CDR3 extends over 15 amino acids. Trimming shortened V by 1 base and J by 0 bases, and 8 bases separated the two germline ends. The germline V gene has CDR1 SGDLS and CDR2 YYNGEE. The CDR3 reads CASSVQGYSNQPQHF. The CDR3 DNA is TGTGCCAGCAGCGTACAAGGGTATAGCAATCAGCCCCAGCATTTT.